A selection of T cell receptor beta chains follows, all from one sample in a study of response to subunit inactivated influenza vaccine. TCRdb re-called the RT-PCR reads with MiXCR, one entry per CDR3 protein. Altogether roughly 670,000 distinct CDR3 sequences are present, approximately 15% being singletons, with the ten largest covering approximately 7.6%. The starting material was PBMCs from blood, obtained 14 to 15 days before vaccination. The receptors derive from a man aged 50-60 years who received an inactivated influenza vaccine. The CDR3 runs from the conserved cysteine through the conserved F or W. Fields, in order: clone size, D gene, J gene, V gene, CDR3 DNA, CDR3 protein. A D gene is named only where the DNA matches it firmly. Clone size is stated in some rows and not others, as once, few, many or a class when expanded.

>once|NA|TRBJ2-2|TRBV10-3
TGTGCCATTCTAGCCAGGAACACCGGGGAGCTGTTTTTT
CAILARNTGELFF
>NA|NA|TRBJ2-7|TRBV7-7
TGTGCCAGCAGTGAGGGGGACACCTCCACCTACGAGCAGTACTTC
CASSEGDTSTYEQYF
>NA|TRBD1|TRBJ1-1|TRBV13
TGTGCCAGCAGCCACGACAGGGGAAGGGGTGAAGCTTTCTTT
CASSHDRGRGEAFF
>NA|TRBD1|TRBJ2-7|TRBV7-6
TGTGCCAGCAGCCTTTATTCGCCAGACAGGGCGACCTACGAGCAGTACTTC
CASSLYSPDRATYEQYF
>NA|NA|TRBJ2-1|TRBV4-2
TGTGCCAGCAGCCAAGAAGGGAGCCCACACGTAGATGAGCAGTTCTTC
CASSQEGSPHVDEQFF
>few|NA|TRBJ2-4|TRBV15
TGTGCCACCAGCAGTCCATTACTAAGCGGAAAAAACATTCAGTACTTC
CATSSPLLSGKNIQYF
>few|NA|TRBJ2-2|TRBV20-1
TGCAGTGCTAGAAGGGACGGCCGATGGAACACCGGGGAGCTGTTTTTT
CSARRDGRWNTGELFF
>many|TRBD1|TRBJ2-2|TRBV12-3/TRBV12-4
TGTGCCAGCGGGACAGGCAACACCGGGGAGCTGTTTTTT
CASGTGNTGELFF
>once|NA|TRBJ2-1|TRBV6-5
TGTGCCAGCAGTTACTCCCCCGGTAATGAGCAGTTCTTC
CASSYSPGNEQFF
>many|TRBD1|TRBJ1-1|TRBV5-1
TGCGCCAGCAGCGGACAGGGGATCGTCACTGAAGCTTTCTTT
CASSGQGIVTEAFF
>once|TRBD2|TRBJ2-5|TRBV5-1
TGCGCCAGCAGCACGGGACTAGCGGGGGTCGGGGCCCAGTACTTC
CASSTGLAGVGAQYF
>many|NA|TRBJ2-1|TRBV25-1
TGTGCCAGCAGTGTTGTAGCAGGGGACAATGAGCAGTTCTTC
CASSVVAGDNEQFF
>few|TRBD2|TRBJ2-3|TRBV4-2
TGTGCCAGCAGCCCAGGACTAGCGGGGGGCGGGGCCACAGATACGCAGTATTTT
CASSPGLAGGGATDTQYF
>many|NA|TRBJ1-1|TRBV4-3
TGCGCCAGCAGCCAAGATCGGCAGGGAGGAACTGAAGCTTTCTTT
CASSQDRQGGTEAFF
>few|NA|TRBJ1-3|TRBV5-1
TGCGCCAGCCGGCCTCCGGGGGCTTCTGGAAACACCATATATTTT
CASRPPGASGNTIYF
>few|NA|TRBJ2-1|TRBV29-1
TGCAGCTGGGGTACGACTCACGGCCGCGATGAGCAGTTCTTC
CSWGTTHGRDEQFF
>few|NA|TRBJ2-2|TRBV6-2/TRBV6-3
TGTGCCAGCAGTCTCCTACTGGGGACCGGGGAGCTGTTTTTT
CASSLLLGTGELFF
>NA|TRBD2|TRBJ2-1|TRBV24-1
TGTGCCACCAGTGATCCCGGGGGCAGACTAGCGGGCAATGAGCAGTTCTTC
CATSDPGGRLAGNEQFF
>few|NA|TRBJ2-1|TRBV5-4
TGTGCCAGCACGGGACATTACAATGAGCAGTTCTTC
CASTGHYNEQFF
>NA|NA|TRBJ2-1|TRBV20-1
TGCAGTATAGACTGGAGGATGGGTGAGCAGTTCTTC
CSIDWRMGEQFF
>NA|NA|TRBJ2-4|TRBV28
TGTGCCAGCAGTTTGTGGGGGAGGATAGCCAAAAACATTCAGTACTTC
CASSLWGRIAKNIQYF
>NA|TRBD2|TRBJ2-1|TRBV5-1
TGCGCCAGCAGCTTGACTTTGCGGGGGGTGCCCAATGAGCAGTTCTTC
CASSLTLRGVPNEQFF
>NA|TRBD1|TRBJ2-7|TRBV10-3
TGTGCCATCAGTGAGTCCGTGGGACAGGCTTACGAGCAGTACTTC
CAISESVGQAYEQYF
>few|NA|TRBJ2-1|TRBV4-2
TGTGCCAGCAGCCAAGGGACATCGCGCGATGAGCAGTTCTTC
CASSQGTSRDEQFF
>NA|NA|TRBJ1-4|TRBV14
TGTGCCAGCAGCCAAGTTGGAGGGATCCGTGAAAAACTGTTTTTT
CASSQVGGIREKLFF
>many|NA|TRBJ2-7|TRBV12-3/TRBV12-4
TGTGCCAGCAGTTTACGGGGGAGCCACGAGCAGTACTTC
CASSLRGSHEQYF
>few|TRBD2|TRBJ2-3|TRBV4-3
TGCGCCAGCAGCCAAGTCCCGGGGGGACGCAGCACAGATACGCAGTATTTT
CASSQVPGGRSTDTQYF
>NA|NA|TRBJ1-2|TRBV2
TGTGCCAGCAGTGAAGAGCAGGCTAACTATGGCTACACCTTC
CASSEEQANYGYTF
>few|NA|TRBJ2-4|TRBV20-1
TGCAGTGCCAGAACCGGGACAACGGACATTCAGTACTTC
CSARTGTTDIQYF
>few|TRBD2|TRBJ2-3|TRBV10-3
TGTGCCACCTCAGCGGGGCCTAGCACAGATACGCAGTATTTT
CATSAGPSTDTQYF
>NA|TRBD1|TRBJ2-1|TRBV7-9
TGTGCCAGCAGCTCCTCAGGGGGTGGCAATGAGCAGTTCTTC
CASSSSGGGNEQFF
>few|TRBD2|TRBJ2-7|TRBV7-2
TGTGCCAGCAGCCCGGGACTAGCGGGAGGGGGAGAGCAGTACTTC
CASSPGLAGGGEQYF
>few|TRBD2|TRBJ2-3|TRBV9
TGTGCCAGCAGCGTGGCGGGAGGAGATACGCAGTATTTT
CASSVAGGDTQYF
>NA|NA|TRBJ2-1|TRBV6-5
TGTGCCAGCAGTTTCAGCGGGTACAATGAGCAGTTCTTC
CASSFSGYNEQFF
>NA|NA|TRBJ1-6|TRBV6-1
TGTGCCAGCAGTGAACAGGGAAATTCACCCCTCCACTTT
CASSEQGNSPLHF
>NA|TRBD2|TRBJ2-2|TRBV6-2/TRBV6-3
TGTGCCAGCAACCGGGGGGGCCCCCCCGGGGAGCTGTTTTTT
CASNRGGPPGELFF
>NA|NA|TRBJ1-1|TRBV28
TGTGCCAGCAGTTTATGGAGGGTGCGGGGTGAAGCTTTCTTT
CASSLWRVRGEAFF
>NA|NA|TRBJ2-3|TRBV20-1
TGCAGTGCTAGGGACCGACTTACAGATACGCAGTATTTT
CSARDRLTDTQYF
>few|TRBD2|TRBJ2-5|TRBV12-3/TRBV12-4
TGTGCCAGCAGTTTGCGCAGCGGGGGGGAAGAGACCCAGTACTTC
CASSLRSGGEETQYF
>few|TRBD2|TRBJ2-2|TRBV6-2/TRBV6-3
TGTGCCAGCAGTTACTCGAAAGCTAGCGGGAGGCTCGCGAACACCGGGGAGCTGTTTTTT
CASSYSKASGRLANTGELFF
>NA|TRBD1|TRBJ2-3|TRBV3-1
TGTGCCAGCAGTTTCAGGGGGCCGGGAGATACGCAGTATTTT
CASSFRGPGDTQYF
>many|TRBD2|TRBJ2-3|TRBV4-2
TGTGCCAGCAGCCAAGAACTAGCGGGAGGAACAGATACGCAGTATTTT
CASSQELAGGTDTQYF
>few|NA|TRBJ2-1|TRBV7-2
TGTGCCAGCAGCTTAGGATTCGTTTTGAGCTCCTACAATGAGCAGTTCTTC
CASSLGFVLSSYNEQFF
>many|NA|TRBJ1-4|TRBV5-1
TGCGCCAGCAGCAGGGCCGTGGGTGAAAAACTGTTTTTT
CASSRAVGEKLFF
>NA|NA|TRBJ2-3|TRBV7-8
TGTGCCAGCAGGTTAAACAGCGGAGCAGATACGCAGTTTTTT
CASRLNSGADTQFF
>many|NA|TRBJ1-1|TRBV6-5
TGTGCCAGCAGTTACTCGCCGCCGGGGGCTAGAACTGAAGCTTTCTTT
CASSYSPPGARTEAFF
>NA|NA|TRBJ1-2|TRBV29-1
TGCAGCGTTGGACTGCTCCTTTCCTATGGCTACACCTTC
CSVGLLLSYGYTF